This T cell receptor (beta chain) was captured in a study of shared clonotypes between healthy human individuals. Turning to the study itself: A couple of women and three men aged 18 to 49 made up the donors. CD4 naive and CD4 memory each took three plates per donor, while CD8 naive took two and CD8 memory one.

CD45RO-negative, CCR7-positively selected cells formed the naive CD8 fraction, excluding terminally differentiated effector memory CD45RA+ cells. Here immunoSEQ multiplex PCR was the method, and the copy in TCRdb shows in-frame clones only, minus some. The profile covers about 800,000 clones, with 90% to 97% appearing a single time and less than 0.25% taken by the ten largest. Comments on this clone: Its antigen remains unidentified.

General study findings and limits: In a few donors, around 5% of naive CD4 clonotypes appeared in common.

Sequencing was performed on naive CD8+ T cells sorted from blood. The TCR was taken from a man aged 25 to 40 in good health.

The chain's CDR3 is CASSLPTGTEDQNTEAFF. The CDR3 nucleotides are TGTGCCAGCTCACTACCAACCGGGACAGAAGATCAGAACACTGAAGCTTTCTTT. The genes are TRBV18 and TRBJ1-1; 7 nucleotides agree with TRBD1. This CDR3 is 18 amino acids long. V was clipped by 4 bases and J by 1 base; unmatched bases: 15. Germline V lookup: CDR1 KGHSH, CDR2 LQKENI. The entire variable domain, with the rest obtained from reference TRBV18 and TRBJ1-1, is as follows: NAGVMQNPRHLVRRRGQEARLRCSPMKGHSHVYWYRQLPEEGLKFMVYLQKENIIDESGMPKERFSAEFPKEGPSILRIQQVVRGDSAAYFCASSLPTGTEDQNTEAFFGQGTRLTVV.